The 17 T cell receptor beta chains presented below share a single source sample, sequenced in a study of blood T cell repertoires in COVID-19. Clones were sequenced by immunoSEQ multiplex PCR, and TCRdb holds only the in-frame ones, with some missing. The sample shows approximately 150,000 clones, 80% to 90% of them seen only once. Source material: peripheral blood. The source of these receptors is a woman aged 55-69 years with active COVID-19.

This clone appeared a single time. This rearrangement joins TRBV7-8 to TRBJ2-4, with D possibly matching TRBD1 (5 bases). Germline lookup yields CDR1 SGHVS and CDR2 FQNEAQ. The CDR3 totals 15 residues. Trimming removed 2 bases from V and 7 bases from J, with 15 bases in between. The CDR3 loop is CASSLQGIDRNIQYF. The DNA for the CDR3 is TGTGCCAGCAGCTTACAGGGAATTGATAGGAACATTCAGTACTTC.

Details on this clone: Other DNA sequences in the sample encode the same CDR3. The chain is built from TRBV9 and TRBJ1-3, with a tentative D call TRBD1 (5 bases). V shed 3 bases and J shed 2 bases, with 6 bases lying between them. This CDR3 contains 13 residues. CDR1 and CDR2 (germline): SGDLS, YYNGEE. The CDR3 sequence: CASSGQTGNTIYF. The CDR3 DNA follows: TGTGCCAGCAGCGGACAGACTGGAAACACCATATATTTT.

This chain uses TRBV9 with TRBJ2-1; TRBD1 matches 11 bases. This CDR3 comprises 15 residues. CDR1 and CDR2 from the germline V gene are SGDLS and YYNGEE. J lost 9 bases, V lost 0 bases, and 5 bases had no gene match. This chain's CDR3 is CASSVAPGQGGEQFF. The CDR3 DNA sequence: TGTGCCAGCAGCGTAGCCCCGGGACAGGGGGGTGAGCAGTTCTTC.

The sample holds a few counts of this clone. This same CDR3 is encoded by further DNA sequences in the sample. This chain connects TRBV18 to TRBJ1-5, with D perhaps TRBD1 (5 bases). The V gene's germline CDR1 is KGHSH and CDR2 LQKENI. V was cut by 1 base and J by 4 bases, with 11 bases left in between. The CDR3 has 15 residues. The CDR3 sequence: CASSPLGGENQPQHF. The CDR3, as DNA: TGTGCCAGCTCACCACTGGGGGGAGAGAATCAGCCCCAGCATTTT.

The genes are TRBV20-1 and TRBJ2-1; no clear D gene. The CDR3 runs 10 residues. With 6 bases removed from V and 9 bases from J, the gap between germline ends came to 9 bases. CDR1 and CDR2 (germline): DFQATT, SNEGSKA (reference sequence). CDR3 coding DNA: TGCAGTGCCCAACCGGGTGAGCAGTTCTTC. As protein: CSAQPGEQFF.

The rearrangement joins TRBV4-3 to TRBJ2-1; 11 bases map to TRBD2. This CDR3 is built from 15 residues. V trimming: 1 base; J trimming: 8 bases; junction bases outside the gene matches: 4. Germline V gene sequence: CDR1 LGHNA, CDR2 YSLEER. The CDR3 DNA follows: TGCGCCAGCAGCCAAGGGACTAGCGGGTTCTATGAGCAGTTCTTC. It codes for CASSQGTSGFYEQFF.

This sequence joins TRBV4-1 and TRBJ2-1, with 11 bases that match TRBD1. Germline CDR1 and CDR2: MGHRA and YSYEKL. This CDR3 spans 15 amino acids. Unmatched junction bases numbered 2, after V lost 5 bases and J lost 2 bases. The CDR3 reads CASSEGQGAYNEQFF. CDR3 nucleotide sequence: TGCGCCAGCAGCGAGGGACAGGGGGCCTACAATGAGCAGTTCTTC.

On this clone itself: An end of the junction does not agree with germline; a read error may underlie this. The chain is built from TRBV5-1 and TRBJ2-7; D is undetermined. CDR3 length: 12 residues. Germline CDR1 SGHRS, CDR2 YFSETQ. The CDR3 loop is CSRVAVSYEQYF. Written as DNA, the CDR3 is TGCTCCAGAGTGGCGGTCTCCTACGAGCAGTACTTC.

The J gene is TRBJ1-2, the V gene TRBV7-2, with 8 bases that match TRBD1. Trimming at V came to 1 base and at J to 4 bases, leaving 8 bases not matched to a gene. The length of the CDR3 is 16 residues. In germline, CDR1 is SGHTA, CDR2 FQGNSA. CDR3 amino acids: CASSLGGQGRSYGYTF. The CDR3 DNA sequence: TGTGCCAGCAGCTTAGGCGGACAGGGAAGGAGCTATGGCTACACCTTC.

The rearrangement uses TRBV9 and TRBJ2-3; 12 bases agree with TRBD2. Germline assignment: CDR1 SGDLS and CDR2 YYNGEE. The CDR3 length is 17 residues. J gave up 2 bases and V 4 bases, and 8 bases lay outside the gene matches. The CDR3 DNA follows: TGTGCCAGCAGCACATCTAGCGGGAGGGCCGTCACAGATACGCAGTATTTT. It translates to CASSTSSGRAVTDTQYF.

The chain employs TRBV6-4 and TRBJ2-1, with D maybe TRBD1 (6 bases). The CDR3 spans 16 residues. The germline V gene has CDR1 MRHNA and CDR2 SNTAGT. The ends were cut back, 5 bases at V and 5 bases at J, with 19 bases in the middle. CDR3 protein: CASSKMGALPNNEQFF. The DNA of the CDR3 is TGTGCCAGCAGTAAGATGGGGGCCCTTCCCAACAATGAGCAGTTCTTC.

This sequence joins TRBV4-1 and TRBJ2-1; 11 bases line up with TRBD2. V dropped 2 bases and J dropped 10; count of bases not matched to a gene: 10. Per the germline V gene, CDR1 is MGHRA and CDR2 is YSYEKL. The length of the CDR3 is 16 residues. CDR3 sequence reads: CASSQRGTSGPPEQFF. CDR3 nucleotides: TGCGCCAGCAGCCAACGAGGGACTAGCGGTCCTCCCGAGCAGTTCTTC.

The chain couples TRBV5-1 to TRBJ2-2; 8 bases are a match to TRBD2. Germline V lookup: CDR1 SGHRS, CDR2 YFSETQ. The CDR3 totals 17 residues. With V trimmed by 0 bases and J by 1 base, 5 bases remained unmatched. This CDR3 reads CASSLDGRARNTGELFF. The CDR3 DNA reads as TGCGCCAGCAGCTTGGACGGGAGGGCGCGGAACACCGGGGAGCTGTTTTTT.

Here the CDR3 reads CASSFGQGWDTEAFF. In nucleotides, the CDR3 is TGTGCCAGCAGCTTTGGACAGGGATGGGACACTGAAGCTTTCTTT. The rearrangement links TRBV5-4 to TRBJ1-1, with 8 bases that match TRBD1. This CDR3 has 15 residues. After removal of 2 bases from V and 3 bases from J, the junction contained 6 bases not matched to a gene. The V gene's germline CDR1 is SGHNT and CDR2 YYREEE (reference sequence).

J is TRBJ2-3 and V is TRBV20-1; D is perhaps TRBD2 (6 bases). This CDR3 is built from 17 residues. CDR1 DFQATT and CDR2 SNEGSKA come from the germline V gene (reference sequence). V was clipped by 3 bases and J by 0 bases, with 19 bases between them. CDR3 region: CSASFSGTPASTDTQYF. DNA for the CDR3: TGCAGTGCTAGTTTTAGCGGTACCCCAGCTAGCACAGATACGCAGTATTTT.

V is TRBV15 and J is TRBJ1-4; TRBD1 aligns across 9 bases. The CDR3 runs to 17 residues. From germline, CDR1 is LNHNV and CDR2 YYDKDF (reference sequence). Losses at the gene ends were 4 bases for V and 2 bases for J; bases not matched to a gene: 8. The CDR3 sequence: CATSIHRGLGTNEKLFF. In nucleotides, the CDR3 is TGTGCCACCAGCATCCACAGGGGGCTGGGTACTAATGAAAAACTGTTTTTT.

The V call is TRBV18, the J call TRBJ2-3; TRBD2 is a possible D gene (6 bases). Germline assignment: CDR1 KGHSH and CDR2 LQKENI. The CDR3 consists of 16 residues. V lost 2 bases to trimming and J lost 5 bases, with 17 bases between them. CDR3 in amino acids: CASSPSTRGSVDTQYF. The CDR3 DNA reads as TGTGCCAGCTCACCATCGACTAGAGGGAGTGTAGATACGCAGTATTTT.